The rows below give T cell receptor beta chains drawn from one sample of a study of shared clonotypes between healthy human individuals. Measured with immunoSEQ multiplex PCR; TCRdb has only the in-frame clones, and not every one. The sample holds some 1 million clones, around four fifths seen once. Material: memory CD4+ T cells sorted from blood. These receptors originate from a young man in good health. CDR3s include the opening cysteine and the closing phenylalanine or tryptophan. D genes are given only for firm matches. A clone size is listed for some rows: how often the clone was seen (once, few, many), or a class if it is expanded.

j_call d_call v_call clone_size cdr3_aa cdr3_nt
TRBJ2-5 . TRBV7-8 . CASSLRGAGETQYF TGTGCCAGCAGCTTACGAGGGGCTGGAGAGACCCAGTACTTC
TRBJ1-2 . TRBV18 . CASSPGAVGDGYTF TGTGCCAGCTCACCGGGGGCGGTAGGTGATGGCTACACCTTC
TRBJ2-7 . TRBV10-3 . CAISEAGQSSYEQYF TGTGCCATCAGTGAGGCGGGACAGAGCTCCTACGAGCAGTACTTC
TRBJ2-3 . TRBV10-3 few CAKTGPSFLTDTQYF TGTGCCAAAACCGGGCCAAGTTTCCTCACAGATACGCAGTATTTT
TRBJ2-5 . TRBV10-3 . CAISTRDGQETQYF TGTGCCATCAGCACCCGGGACGGCCAAGAGACCCAGTACTTC
TRBJ1-1 . TRBV10-3 few CAISESAGGNTEAFF TGTGCCATCAGTGAGTCTGCAGGAGGAAACACTGAAGCTTTCTTT
TRBJ1-2 TRBD1 TRBV6-6 . CASSYRTGSGYTF TGTGCCAGCAGTTACAGGACAGGGTCTGGCTACACCTTC
TRBJ2-7 . TRBV5-1 many CASSLEVSSYEQYF TGCGCCAGCAGCTTGGAGGTCAGCTCCTACGAGCAGTACTTC
TRBJ2-3 . TRBV9 . CASSESPQPTDTQYF TGTGCCAGCAGCGAGAGTCCCCAGCCCACAGATACGCAGTATTTT
TRBJ1-6 . TRBV19 . CASSMGEGNSPLHF TGTGCCAGTAGTATGGGGGAAGGGAATTCACCCCTCCACTTT
TRBJ2-2 TRBD2 TRBV10-2 . CASSEEVAGVRGGELFF TGCGCCAGCAGTGAGGAAGTAGCGGGAGTTAGGGGCGGGGAGCTGTTTTTT
TRBJ2-7 TRBD2 TRBV19 . CASSILAGGIHEQYF TGTGCCAGTAGTATACTAGCGGGAGGGATCCACGAGCAGTACTTC
TRBJ2-7 . TRBV28 few CASSSFYYEQYF TGTGCCAGCAGTTCCTTCTACTACGAGCAGTACTTC
TRBJ2-2 . TRBV29-1 many CSVEEGRLFF TGCAGCGTTGAAGAGGGCCGGCTGTTTTTT
TRBJ2-7 TRBD1 TRBV30 once CAWSVPYRGGEQYF TGTGCCTGGAGTGTACCATACAGGGGTGGGGAGCAGTACTTC
TRBJ2-5 . TRBV19 few CASSRGDILHQETQYF TGTGCCAGTAGCCGGGGGGACATACTGCATCAAGAGACCCAGTACTTC
TRBJ2-7 . TRBV6-1 . CATQGKYEQYF TGTGCCACCCAGGGGAAGTACGAGCAGTACTTC
TRBJ2-2 . TRBV30 . CAWSGRLNIRNTGELFF TGTGCCTGGAGTGGTAGGCTGAATATAAGGAACACCGGGGAGCTGTTTTTT
TRBJ1-2 TRBD1 TRBV9 . CASSTTGYGYTF TGTGCCAGCAGCACGACAGGGTACGGCTACACCTTC
TRBJ1-4 . TRBV5-1 . CASRDVLGEKLFF TGCGCCAGCAGAGATGTGTTGGGGGAAAAACTGTTTTTT
TRBJ2-4 TRBD2 TRBV4-1 . CASSQEGGLAGTLAKNIQYF TGCGCCAGCAGCCAAGAGGGAGGACTAGCGGGGACCCTAGCCAAAAACATTCAGTACTTC
TRBJ2-2 . TRBV11-2 . CASRLSGRTTGELFF TGTGCCAGCAGATTGAGCGGGCGAACCACCGGGGAGCTGTTTTTT
TRBJ1-1 . TRBV30 few CAWRADKNTEAFF TGTGCCTGGAGGGCGGACAAGAACACTGAAGCTTTCTTT
TRBJ1-5 . TRBV6-1 . CASSEFRQGINQPQHF TGTGCCAGCAGTGAATTCCGGCAGGGGATCAATCAGCCCCAGCATTTT
TRBJ1-4 TRBD1 TRBV10-2 once CASSGLKTGDNEKLFF TGCGCCAGCAGTGGCCTCAAGACAGGGGATAATGAAAAACTGTTTTTT
TRBJ2-3 . TRBV11-2 once CASSSRTDTQYF TGTGCCAGCAGCTCCCGCACAGATACGCAGTATTTT
TRBJ1-6 TRBD1 TRBV6-5 . CASRRDSNSPLHF TGTGCCAGCAGGAGGGACAGCAATTCACCCCTCCACTTT
TRBJ2-4 . TRBV19 . CASSFTGSGKNIQYF TGTGCCAGTAGTTTTACAGGGTCCGGCAAAAACATTCAGTACTTC
TRBJ2-7 . TRBV19 few CASSMGRQAF TGTGCCAGTAGTATGGGAAGACAGGCCTTC
TRBJ2-4 . TRBV2 . CASSELGTAKNIQYF TGTGCCAGCAGTGAACTCGGGACAGCCAAAAACATTCAGTACTTC
TRBJ1-2 . TRBV7-3 few CASSKRGANYGYTF TGTGCCAGCAGCAAAAGGGGAGCAAACTATGGCTACACCTTC
TRBJ2-7 TRBD1 TRBV28 many CASSLTGTGTLHEQYF TGTGCCAGCAGTTTAACTGGGACAGGGACGCTCCACGAGCAGTACTTC
TRBJ2-4 . TRBV7-2 . CASSHQHGVAKNIQYF TGTGCCAGCAGCCACCAACATGGCGTAGCCAAAAACATTCAGTACTTC
TRBJ1-5 . TRBV6-1 once CASRRQATNQPQHF TGTGCCAGCAGGAGACAGGCGACTAATCAGCCCCAGCATTTT
TRBJ2-5 . TRBV5-4 . CASSSMTGETQYF TGTGCCAGCAGCTCAATGACGGGGGAGACCCAGTACTTC